The next 20 T cell receptor beta chains were all read from a single sample in a study of Graves' ophthalmopathy and Graves' hyperthyroidism. The authors amplified TCR beta CDR3 regions, and they did so from RNA transcripts for repertoire sequencing. An opening RT-PCR round employed HTBI primers and preceded a second-round multiplex PCR. MiXCR was run by TCRdb on the multiplex PCR reads, yielding one entry per CDR3 protein. The sample includes roughly 420,000 distinct CDR3 sequences, roughly 20% of them seen just once. Sample: peripheral blood. These receptors were collected from a young woman with stable Graves' hyperthyroidism.

This clonotype was seen at least ten times. V is TRBV25-1 and J is TRBJ2-7, with D unclear. Trimming took 1 base from V and 6 from J, leaving 4 bases between them. The germline V gene has CDR1 MGHDK and CDR2 SYGVNS. This CDR3 spans 11 amino acids. The CDR3 sequence is CASSEWGEQYF. DNA of the CDR3: TGTGCCAGCAGTGAATGGGGCGAGCAGTACTTC.

There are many counts of this clonotype. The chain combines TRBV7-3 with TRBJ2-2, with a weak D call TRBD2 (5 bases). The CDR3 is 15 amino acids. CDR1 and CDR2 from the germline V gene are SGHTA and FQGTGA. With 6 bases removed from V and 5 bases from J, the gap between germline ends came to 16 bases. Here the CDR3 reads CASSSRVSGTGELFF. CDR3 bases: TGTGCCAGCAGTTCCCGGGTTTCGGGAACCGGGGAGCTGTTTTTT.

The sample holds many counts of this clonotype. The chain is built from TRBV7-2 and TRBJ1-2; 8 nucleotides align to TRBD1. The CDR3 is 14 residues long. Unmatched junction bases numbered 7, after V lost 6 bases and J lost 4 bases. CDR1 is SGHTA, CDR2 FQGNSA, per germline. The CDR3, as DNA: TGTGCCAGCAGTACCGACAGGGGTGGCTATGGCTACACCTTC. Translated, it gives CASSTDRGGYGYTF.

Remarks on this clonotype: At one of its ends the junction is not consistent with the germline gene, which may arise from a read error. V usage is TRBV3-1 and J usage is TRBJ1-1; 9 bases map to TRBD1. The CDR3 is 15 amino acids. Germline V gene data show CDR1 as LGHDT and CDR2 as YNNKEL (reference sequence). The CDR3 nucleotides read TGTGCCAGCAGCCAAGGGACAGGGGTGAACTCTGAAGCTTTCTTT. This sequence encodes CASSQGTGVNSEAFF.

The chain has TRBV6-2 or TRBV6-3 and TRBJ2-3, with 11 bases lining up with TRBD2. Germline CDR1 reads MNHEY; CDR2 reads SVGEGT. J was trimmed by 4 bases and V by 5 bases; bases with no gene match: 5. CDR3 length: 15 residues. CDR3 amino acids: CASSHLAGGPDTQYF. DNA of the CDR3: TGTGCCAGCAGTCACCTAGCGGGAGGACCAGATACGCAGTATTTT.

There are many counts of this clonotype. The chain combines TRBV20-1 with TRBJ2-7; 10 bases map to TRBD2. Germline assignment: CDR1 DFQATT and CDR2 SNEGSKA (reference sequence). This CDR3 comprises 14 residues. The trim removed 5 bases at V and 7 bases at J, leaving 11 bases unmatched. The CDR3 bases are TGCAGTGCTGCACCTAGCGGGAGAAGGAAGGAGCAGTACTTC. It specifies CSAAPSGRRKEQYF.

In this sample, this clonotype turned up many times. The chain joins TRBV29-1 to TRBJ2-5; weak D call: TRBD2 (6 bases). CDR3 size: 13 residues. V was shortened by 3 bases and J by 2 bases, with 10 bases between the two germline ends. Germline V gene data show CDR1 as SQVTM and CDR2 as ANQGSEA. The CDR3 nucleotides read TGCAGCGTTGAGGAGGGGAATCAAGAGACCCAGTACTTC. Its translation: CSVEEGNQETQYF. Looking up the rest from reference TRBV29-1 and TRBJ2-5 gives the full variable domain: SAVISQKPSRDICQRGTSLTIQCQVDSQVTMMFWYRQQPGQSLTLIATANQGSEATYESGFVIDKFPISRPNLTFSTLTVSNMSPEDSSIYLCSVEEGNQETQYFGPGTRLLVL.

As concerns this clonotype: The conserved phenylalanine or tryptophan normally closing the CDR3 is absent here, so this likely arose from a read error. This chain links TRBV6-2 or TRBV6-3 with TRBJ2-7, with D unresolved. Germline V CDR1 and CDR2: MNHEY, SVGEGT. V was trimmed by 6 bases and J by 5 bases, leaving 20 bases between them. This CDR3 has 15 residues. This CDR3 is CASRTPGHYLDEQYL. For the CDR3, the DNA is TGTGCCAGCAGAACACCAGGCCATTACCTTGACGAGCAGTACCTC.

This clonotype was seen repeatedly, ten times or more. The chain combines TRBV9 with TRBJ2-2; D is possibly TRBD1 or TRBD2 (5 bases each). Germline V gene data show CDR1 as SGDLS and CDR2 as YYNGEE. The CDR3 runs 15 residues. V was cut by 2 bases and J by 4 bases, with 12 bases left in between. The CDR3, as DNA: TGTGCCAGCAGCGTTGACCGGGGCCCCACCGGGGAGCTGTTTTTT. Translated: CASSVDRGPTGELFF.

This clonotype has at least ten counts. This chain links TRBV24-1 with TRBJ2-2, with D tentatively TRBD1 (6 bases). Germline CDR1 reads KGHDR; CDR2 reads SFDVKD. The CDR3 spans 15 residues. V dropped 5 bases and J dropped 2 bases, with 11 bases sitting between them. The CDR3 DNA reads as TGTGCCACCAGTGCCGCCGGGACAAACACCGGGGAGCTGTTTTTT. It codes for CATSAAGTNTGELFF.

CDR3: CASSKTSGGARTQYF. Written as DNA, the CDR3 is TGTGCCAGTAGCAAGACTAGCGGGGGGGCCCGGACCCAGTACTTC. The J gene is TRBJ2-5, the V gene TRBV7-2; 14 bases fit TRBD2. V was clipped by 9 bases and J by 7 bases; unmatched bases: 10. The CDR3 runs 15 residues. CDR1 is SGHTA and CDR2 is FQGNSA in the germline V gene.

This sequence joins TRBV28 and TRBJ2-7; TRBD2 agrees at 9 bases. With 2 bases clipped from V and 12 bases from J, the junction kept 11 bases outside the gene matches. In germline, CDR1 is MDHEN, CDR2 SYDVKM. The CDR3 runs to 14 residues. The chain's CDR3 is CASSLVLAGGARYF. The CDR3 DNA follows: TGTGCCAGCAGTTTAGTTCTGGCGGGAGGGGCACGGTACTTC.

In the case of this clonotype: A much larger clone differs by one base, so this may be a read error. The chain uses TRBV4-3 and TRBJ2-7; 8 positions agree with TRBD1. The ends lost 0 bases at V and 6 bases at J; junction bases unmatched: 7. This CDR3 contains 15 residues. Germline-derived CDR1 and CDR2 are LGHNA and YSLEER. This CDR3 reads CASSQERAGGFEQYV. The CDR3 DNA reads TGCGCCAGCAGCCAAGAGAGGGCAGGGGGCTTCGAGCAGTACGTC.

Worth noting for this clonotype: Germline and junction disagree at one end, which may indicate a read error. The V gene is TRBV4-2, the J gene TRBJ2-5; D might be TRBD1 or TRBD2, each matching 5 bases. CDR3 length: 13 residues. CDR1 and CDR2 (germline): LGHNA, YNFKEQ. CDR3 sequence (DNA): TGTGCCAGCAGCCCCGGGGCCCAAGGGACCCAGTACTTC. Protein: CASSPGAQGTQYF.

Details on this clonotype: Just one base apart from a much larger clone, this may be a read error. V gene TRBV19 combines with J gene TRBJ2-4; the D is unclear. Trimming took off 0 bases at V and 0 bases at J, with 12 bases between the two ends. The CDR3 has 17 amino acids. CDR1 LNHDA and CDR2 SQIVND come from the germline V gene (reference sequence). The CDR3 sequence: CASSIEARTLAKNIQYF. In DNA, the CDR3 is TGTGCCAGTAGTATAGAAGCACGGACCCTAGCCAAAAACATTCAGTACTTC.

The CDR3 reads CSATGDTALEQYF. The DNA for the CDR3 is TGCAGCGCAACGGGGGACACCGCACTGGAGCAGTACTTC. The chain recombines TRBV29-1 with TRBJ2-7; the D call may be TRBD1 or TRBD2 (6 bases each). Germline CDR1 reads SQVTM; CDR2 reads ANQGSEA. V gave up 7 bases and J gave up 7 bases, with 20 bases separating them. There are 13 residues in the CDR3.

The table lists this clonotype with a few counts. V usage is TRBV10-2 and J usage is TRBJ2-2; no reliable D call. Germline loops: CDR1 WSHSY, CDR2 SAAADI. The CDR3 is made up of 13 amino acids. The ends were cut back, 4 bases at V and 5 bases at J, with 8 bases in the middle. The CDR3 loop reads CASSGRRTGELFF. CDR3 nucleotide sequence: TGCGCCAGCAGTGGACGAAGGACCGGGGAGCTGTTTTTT.

This sequence joins TRBV12-3 or TRBV12-4 and TRBJ1-2; the match to TRBD1 covers 7 bases. V shed 2 bases, J shed 12 bases, and the junction held 6 bases outside the gene matches. This CDR3 has 12 residues. In DNA form, the CDR3 reads TGTGCCAGCAGTTTAACAGGGGTGCTCCACACCTTC. Its protein product is CASSLTGVLHTF.

This clonotype was seen repeatedly, ten times or more. This chain joins TRBV7-2 and TRBJ2-5, with 10 bases lining up with TRBD2. The J segment lost 1 base and the V segment lost 1 base, leaving 9 bases of the junction unmatched. CDR1 is SGHTA, CDR2 FQGNSA, per germline. The CDR3 runs to 18 residues. The DNA of the CDR3 is TGTGCCAGCAGCTTAGTTGTTGCGGGACTAGCGAGCCAAGAGACCCAGTACTTC. Its protein product is CASSLVVAGLASQETQYF.

This clonotype appeared many times. V gene TRBV14 combines with J gene TRBJ2-2, with D hard to call. The CDR3 covers 17 residues. Trimming removed 4 bases from V and 1 base from J, with 16 bases in between. Per germline, CDR1 SGHDN and CDR2 FVKESK. The CDR3 coding sequence is TGTGCCAGCAGCCGTCGATCAGACTCCCTGAACACCGGGGAGCTGTTTTTT. Translation gives CASSRRSDSLNTGELFF.